This T cell receptor (beta chain) is from a study of human T cells and chemical hapten exposure. The time point here: patch test 1, 2 weeks after DPC sensitization. Treatment defined: therapeutic diphenylcyclopropenone sensitization with weekly scalp DPC. Using its own MiXCR run on the RACE reads, TCRdb lists one record per CDR3 protein. This sample carries roughly 200,000 distinct CDR3 sequences, about a fifth of them seen once, and the ten largest clones take about 6.7%. Study-wide points: Expanded TCRs showed more large CDR3 clusters than pre-sensitization or healthy control sets.

Per the germline V gene, CDR1 is LNHNV and CDR2 is YYDKDF (reference sequence). The CDR3 length is 15 residues. The J segment lost 7 bases and the V segment lost 5 bases, leaving 13 bases of the junction unmatched. As regards this clonotype: The target antigen is unknown.

The clonotype comes from a woman aged 50 to 60 with alopecia areata. Some clones in this sample may be carry-over from other donors' samples. The material sequenced was whole blood, taken in connection with sensitization to the hapten diphenylcyclopropenone (DPC). The J gene is TRBJ2-7, the V gene TRBV15; 8 nucleotides agree with TRBD2. The chain's CDR3 is CATSHFSAGGEEQYF. DNA of the CDR3: TGTGCCACCAGCCACTTCTCCGCGGGAGGCGAAGAGCAGTACTTC.